This T cell receptor (beta chain) was sequenced for a study of blood T cell repertoires in COVID-19. CDR1 and CDR2 (germline): SNHLY, FYNNEI. V was clipped by 10 bases and J by 2 bases; unmatched bases: 13. The CDR3 contains 17 residues. Under the authors' procedure: Cell counts per sample came from amplifying reference gene primers. Profiled with immunoSEQ multiplex PCR; TCRdb holds only in-frame clones, not every one. The DNA was the basis for D and trimming; V, J and clone size are from that table. The sample carries roughly 100,000 clones, roughly 80% recorded once. This clone has only one observation.

This chain links TRBV2 with TRBJ1-3, with 11 bases that match TRBD1. The TCR comes from a man at least 80 years old with active or convalescent COVID-19. The source material was peripheral blood. For the CDR3, the DNA is TGTGCCATAGTGCCCACACCGGACAGGGGGCCTGGAAACACCATATATTTT. Residues: CAIVPTPDRGPGNTIYF.